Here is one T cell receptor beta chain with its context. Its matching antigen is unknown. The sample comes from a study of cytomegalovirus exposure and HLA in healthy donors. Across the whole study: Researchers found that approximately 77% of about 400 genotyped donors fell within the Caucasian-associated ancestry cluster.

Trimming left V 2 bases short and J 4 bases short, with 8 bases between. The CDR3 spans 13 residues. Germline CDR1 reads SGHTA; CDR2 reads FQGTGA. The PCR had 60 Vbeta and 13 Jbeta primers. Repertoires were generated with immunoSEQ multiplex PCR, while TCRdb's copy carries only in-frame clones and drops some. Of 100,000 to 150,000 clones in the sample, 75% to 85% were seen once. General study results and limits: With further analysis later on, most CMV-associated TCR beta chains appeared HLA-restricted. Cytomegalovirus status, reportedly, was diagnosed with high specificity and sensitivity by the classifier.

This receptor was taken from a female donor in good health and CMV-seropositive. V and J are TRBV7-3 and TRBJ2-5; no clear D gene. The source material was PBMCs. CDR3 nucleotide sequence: TGTGCCAGCAGCTTAGAGGTCCTAGAGACCCAGTACTTC. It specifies CASSLEVLETQYF.